The 10 T cell receptor beta chains below all came from one sample that was sequenced in a study of glioma-infiltrating T cells. The iRepertoire nested amplicon-rescue multiplex PCR amplified TCR alpha and beta CDR3s from RNA. One entry per CDR3 protein results from TCRdb running MiXCR on the multiplex PCR reads. The sample has around 190,000 distinct CDR3 sequences, about 40% seen once. The specimen sequenced was glioma tissue, nonneoplastic brain tissue, or PBMCs (not recorded which). The receptors here all came from a human donor with low-grade glioma or glioblastoma, undergoing nonglioma brain surgery, or in good health (not recorded which).

With respect to this clonotype: Given a much more abundant clone one base away, this may be a read error. The chain uses TRBV6-2 or TRBV6-3 and TRBJ2-5, with TRBD2 identical over 9 bases. There are 15 residues in the CDR3. Germline trimming cut 10 bases from V and 5 bases from J; bases unmatched to any gene: 14. Germline CDR1 is MNHEY and CDR2 is SVGEGT. The CDR3 protein is CATQNAGGFTETQYF. The CDR3 DNA reads TGTGCCACCCAGAATGCGGGAGGGTTCACGGAGACCCAGTACTTC.

This clonotype was seen at least ten times. The rearrangement uses TRBV19 and TRBJ2-7, with TRBD2 identical over 9 bases. Per germline, CDR1 LNHDA and CDR2 SQIVND (reference sequence). The trim removed 10 bases at V and 2 bases at J, leaving 9 bases unmatched. The CDR3 extends over 14 amino acids. DNA of the CDR3: TGTGCCACCAGATCCGGGACTAGCCCCTACGAGCAGTACTTC. Protein sequence: CATRSGTSPYEQYF.

This clonotype was recorded at least ten times. The chain links TRBV28 to TRBJ1-3; 7 bases match TRBD1. With V trimmed by 5 bases and J by 0 bases, 4 bases remained unmatched. This CDR3 comprises 15 residues. Germline V lookup: CDR1 MDHEN, CDR2 SYDVKM. The DNA of the CDR3 is TGTGCCAGCAGTAAGACAGGGAACTCTGGAAACACCATATATTTT. This encodes CASSKTGNSGNTIYF.

The V gene is TRBV29-1, the J gene TRBJ2-7; possible D gene TRBD2, 5 bases. CDR1 and CDR2 from the germline V gene are SQVTM and ANQGSEA. Trimming removed 8 bases from V and 6 bases from J, with 20 bases in between. There are 13 residues in the CDR3. CDR3 sequence: CSCRGGSYCEQYF. Written as DNA, the CDR3 is TGCAGCTGTCGCGGAGGTTCGTACTGCGAGCAGTACTTC.

J is TRBJ2-7 and V is TRBV6-5; 9 bases line up with TRBD2. J lost 11 bases, V lost 4 bases, and 12 bases had no gene match. Germline V lookup: CDR1 MNHEY, CDR2 SVGAGI. CDR3 length equals 14 residues. CDR3 residues: CASSSSSGIHEKYF. CDR3 bases: TGTGCCAGCAGTTCCTCTAGCGGGATCCACGAAAAGTACTTC.

V is TRBV10-3 and J is TRBJ1-6; no clear D gene. Between the trimmed V and J ends, which lost 3 bases and 0 bases, there was a span of 9 bases. This CDR3 is built from 16 residues. Germline-derived CDR1 and CDR2 are ENHRY and SYGVKD. The CDR3 DNA reads as TGTGCCATCAGTGATGCTTCGAGCTCCTATAATTCACCCCTCCACTTT. Translated, it gives CAISDASSSYNSPLHF.

This clonotype was seen a handful of times. The rearrangement links TRBV19 to TRBJ2-1, with TRBD1 matching 7 bases. V trimming: 6 bases; J trimming: 8 bases; junction bases outside the gene matches: 13. Per germline, CDR1 LNHDA and CDR2 SQIVND (reference sequence). This CDR3 has 15 amino acids. The CDR3 DNA reads TGTGCCAGTAGCACGTTGACAGGGTTCGGCGATGAGCAGTTCTTC. Amino acids: CASSTLTGFGDEQFF.

This clonotype was counted a single time. The gene calls are TRBV3-1 and TRBJ1-2; no clear D gene. Germline assignment: CDR1 LGHDT and CDR2 YNNKEL (reference sequence). The CDR3 is made up of 15 amino acids. The V gene lost 2 bases and the J gene lost 0 bases, with 10 bases spanning the gap. The CDR3 nucleotides read TGTGCCAGCAGCCAAAAACCGGAGACTAACTATGGCTACACCTTC. This translates into CASSQKPETNYGYTF.

The chain is built from TRBV28 and TRBJ1-5; D is undetermined. V lost 3 bases and J lost 2, with 14 bases in between. The CDR3 totals 16 residues. Germline V lookup: CDR1 MDHEN, CDR2 SYDVKM. In DNA, the CDR3 is TGTGCCAGCAGTTTGGCGAGGCGGCGGTGCAATCAGCCCCAGCATTTT. Its translation is CASSLARRRCNQPQHF.

As for this clonotype: Compared with germline, one end of the junction differs, possibly owing to a read error. The gene calls are TRBV20-1 and TRBJ2-7; 8 bases align to TRBD2. This CDR3 spans 13 amino acids. Germline CDR1 DFQATT, CDR2 SNEGSKA (reference sequence). CDR3 bases: TGCAGTGCTAGGATTAGCGGGGTATACGAGCAGCACTTC. This translates into CSARISGVYEQHF.